Included here is one TCR beta chain sequence, with context. Its antigen is unknown. MiXCR was run by TCRdb on the reads, yielding one entry per CDR3 protein. The table lists approximately 110,000 distinct CDR3 sequences, about 9.4% of them singletons, with about 32% in the top ten. The data belong to a study of T cell repertoires in cytomegalovirus infection. Study results and caveats: Cumulative public TCR beta family frequency identified carriers of CMV plus the relevant HLA. HLA-C-restricted CMV-specific TCR beta clonotypes prevailed in the ex vivo response.

The sample was PBMCs, sequenced either directly or after in vitro stimulation (not recorded which). This receptor was taken from a human donor in good health (CMV status not recorded). Some clones in this sample may be carry-over from other donors' samples.

CDR3 bases: TGTGCCAGCAGCTTAACCGTGAGGGGCACTGAAGCTTTCTTT. Its protein is CASSLTVRGTEAFF. The chain couples TRBV7-2 to TRBJ1-1; a weak D match, TRBD1 (5 bases). Germline-derived CDR1 and CDR2 are SGHTA and FQGNSA. The ends were cut back, 2 bases at V and 4 bases at J, with 11 bases in the middle. CDR3 size: 14 residues. The full variable domain, with the rest looked up from reference TRBV7-2 and TRBJ1-1, is GAGVSQSPSNKVTEKGKDVELRCDPISGHTALYWYRQSLGQGLEFLIYFQGNSAPDKSGLPSDRFSAERTGGSVSTLTIQRTQQEDSAVYLCASSLTVRGTEAFFGQGTRLTVV.